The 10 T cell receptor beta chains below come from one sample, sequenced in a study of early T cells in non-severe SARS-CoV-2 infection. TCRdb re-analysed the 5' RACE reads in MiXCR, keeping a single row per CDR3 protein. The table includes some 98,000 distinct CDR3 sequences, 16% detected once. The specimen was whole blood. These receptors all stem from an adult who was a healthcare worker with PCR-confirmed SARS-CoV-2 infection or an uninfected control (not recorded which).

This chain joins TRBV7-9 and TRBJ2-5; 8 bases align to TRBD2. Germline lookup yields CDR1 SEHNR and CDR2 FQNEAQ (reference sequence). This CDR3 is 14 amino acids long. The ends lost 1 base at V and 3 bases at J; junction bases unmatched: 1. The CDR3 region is CASSLGAGEETQYF. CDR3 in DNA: TGTGCCAGCAGCTTAGGAGCGGGGGAAGAGACCCAGTACTTC.

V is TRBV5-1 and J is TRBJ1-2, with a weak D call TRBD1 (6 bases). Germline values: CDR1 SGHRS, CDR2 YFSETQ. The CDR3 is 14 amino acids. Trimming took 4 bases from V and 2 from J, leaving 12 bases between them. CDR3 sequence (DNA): TGCGCCAGCAGCCCGGGACACCTAAACTATGGCTACACCTTC. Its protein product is CASSPGHLNYGYTF.

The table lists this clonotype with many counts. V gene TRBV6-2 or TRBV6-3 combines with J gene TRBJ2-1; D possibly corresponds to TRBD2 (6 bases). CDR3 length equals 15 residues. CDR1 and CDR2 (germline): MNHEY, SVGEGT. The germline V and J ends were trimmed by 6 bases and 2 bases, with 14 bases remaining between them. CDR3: CASSYGRGPYNEQFF. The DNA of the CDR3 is TGTGCCAGCAGCTACGGGCGGGGCCCCTACAATGAGCAGTTCTTC.

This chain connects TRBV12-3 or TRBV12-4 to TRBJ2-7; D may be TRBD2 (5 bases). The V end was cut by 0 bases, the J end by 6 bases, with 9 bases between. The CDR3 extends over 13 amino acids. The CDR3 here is CASSLAQGGEQYF. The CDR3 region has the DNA TGTGCCAGCAGTTTAGCGCAAGGAGGCGAGCAGTACTTC.

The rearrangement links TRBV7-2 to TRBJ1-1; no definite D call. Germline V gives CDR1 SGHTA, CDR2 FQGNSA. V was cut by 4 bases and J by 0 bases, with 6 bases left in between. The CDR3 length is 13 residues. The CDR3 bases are TGTGCCAGCAGCTGGTTTGTGAACACTGAAGCTTTCTTT. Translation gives CASSWFVNTEAFF.

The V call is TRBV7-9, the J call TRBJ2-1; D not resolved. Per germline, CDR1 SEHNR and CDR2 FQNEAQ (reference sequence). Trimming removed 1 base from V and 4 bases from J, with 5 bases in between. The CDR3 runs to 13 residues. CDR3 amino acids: CASSLELYNEQFF. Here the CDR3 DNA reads TGTGCCAGCAGCTTAGAGCTTTACAATGAGCAGTTCTTC.

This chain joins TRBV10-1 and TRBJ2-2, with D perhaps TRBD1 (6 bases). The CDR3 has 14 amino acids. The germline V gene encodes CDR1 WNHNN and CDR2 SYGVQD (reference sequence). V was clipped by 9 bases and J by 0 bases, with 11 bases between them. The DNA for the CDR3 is TGCGCCAGTAAAGGGGGTTCGAACACCGGGGAGCTGTTTTTT. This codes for CASKGGSNTGELFF.

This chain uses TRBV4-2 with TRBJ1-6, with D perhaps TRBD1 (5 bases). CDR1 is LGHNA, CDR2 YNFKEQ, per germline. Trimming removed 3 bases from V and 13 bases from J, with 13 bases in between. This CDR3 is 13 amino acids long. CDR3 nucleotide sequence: TGTGCCAGCAGCCAGGGGACCTTCTCCCCCCTCCACTTT. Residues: CASSQGTFSPLHF.

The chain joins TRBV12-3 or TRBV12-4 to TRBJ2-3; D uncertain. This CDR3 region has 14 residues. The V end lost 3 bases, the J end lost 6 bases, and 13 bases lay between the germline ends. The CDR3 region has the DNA TGTGCCAGCAGTTTGAGGAGCATCTGGGATACGCAGTATTTT. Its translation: CASSLRSIWDTQYF.

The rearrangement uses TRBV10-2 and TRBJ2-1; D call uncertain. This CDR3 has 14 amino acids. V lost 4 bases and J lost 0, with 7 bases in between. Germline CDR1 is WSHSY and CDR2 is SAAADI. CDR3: CASSVASSYNEQFF. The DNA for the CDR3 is TGCGCCAGCAGTGTAGCCAGCTCCTACAATGAGCAGTTCTTC.